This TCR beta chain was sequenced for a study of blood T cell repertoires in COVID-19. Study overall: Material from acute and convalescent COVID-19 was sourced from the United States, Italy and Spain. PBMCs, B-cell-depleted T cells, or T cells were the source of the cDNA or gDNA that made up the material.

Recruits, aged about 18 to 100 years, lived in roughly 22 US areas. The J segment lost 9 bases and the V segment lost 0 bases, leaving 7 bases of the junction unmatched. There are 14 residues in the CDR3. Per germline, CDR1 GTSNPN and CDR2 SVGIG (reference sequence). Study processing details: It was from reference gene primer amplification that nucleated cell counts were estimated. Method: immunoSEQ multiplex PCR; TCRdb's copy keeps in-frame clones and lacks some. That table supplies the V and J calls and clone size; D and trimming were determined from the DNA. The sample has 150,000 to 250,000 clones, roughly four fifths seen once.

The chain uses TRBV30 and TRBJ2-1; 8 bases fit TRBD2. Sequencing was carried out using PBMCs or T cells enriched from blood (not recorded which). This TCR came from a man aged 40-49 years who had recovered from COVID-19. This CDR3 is CAWSVRAGVVEQFF. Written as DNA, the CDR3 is TGTGCCTGGAGTGTTCGAGCGGGAGTCGTTGAGCAGTTCTTC.